These 15 T cell receptor beta chains share one sample of origin, sequenced in a study of blood T cell repertoires in COVID-19. Method: immunoSEQ multiplex PCR; TCRdb's copy keeps in-frame clones and lacks some. The data contain around 150,000 clones, 60% to 80% of them singletons. Sequencing input: PBMCs or T cells enriched from blood (not recorded which). The receptor source for this set is a woman between 45 and 60 years old who had recovered from COVID-19.

The chain joins TRBV27 to TRBJ2-7; no firm D call. This CDR3 comprises 13 residues. Germline values: CDR1 MNHEY, CDR2 SMNVEV (reference sequence). Between the trimmed V and J ends, which lost 7 bases and 0 bases, there was a span of 10 bases. The CDR3 protein is CASTEAGSYEQYF. The DNA of the CDR3 is TGTGCCAGCACCGAAGCTGGCTCCTACGAGCAGTACTTC.

This chain links TRBV3-1 (or the pseudogene TRBV3-2) with TRBJ1-4; D is unclear. The germline V gene has CDR1 LGHDT and CDR2 YNNKEL (reference sequence). The CDR3 has 14 residues. With 2 bases removed from V and 8 bases from J, the gap between germline ends came to 12 bases. The CDR3: CASSQRGIGEKLFF. The CDR3 nucleotides read TGTGCCAGCAGCCAACGGGGTATTGGGGAAAAACTGTTTTTT.

The chain links TRBV4-1 to TRBJ2-7; 7 nucleotides line up with TRBD1. This CDR3 has 15 amino acids. V was clipped by 3 bases and J by 2 bases; unmatched bases: 7. Germline loops: CDR1 MGHRA, CDR2 YSYEKL. As DNA, the CDR3 is TGCGCCAGCAGCCATATCGACAGGGTTACCTACGAGCAGTACTTC. Translation gives CASSHIDRVTYEQYF.

The rearrangement links TRBV12-3 or TRBV12-4 to TRBJ1-1, with D uncertain. V was clipped by 11 bases and J by 1 base, with 11 bases between them. This CDR3 has 12 residues. This CDR3 is CASIHGNTEAFF. As DNA, the CDR3 is TGTGCCTCCATCCACGGGAACACTGAAGCTTTCTTT.

The rearrangement uses TRBV28 and TRBJ2-1, with TRBD2 as a possible D gene (6 bases). This CDR3 is 15 amino acids long. CDR1 and CDR2 (germline): MDHEN, SYDVKM. V lost 3 bases, J lost 5 bases, and 14 bases lay in between. The CDR3 loop reads CASSLSGTPDNEQFF. Written as DNA, the CDR3 is TGTGCCAGCAGTTTGTCCGGGACTCCCGACAATGAGCAGTTCTTC. Complete variable domain (other parts from reference TRBV28 and TRBJ2-1): DVKVTQSSRYLVKRTGEKVFLECVQDMDHENMFWYRQDPGLGLRLIYFSYDVKMKEKGDIPEGYSVSREKKERFSLILESASTNQTSMYLCASSLSGTPDNEQFFGPGTRLTVL.

The chain employs TRBV19 and TRBJ1-1; D is perhaps TRBD1 (5 bases). Per germline, CDR1 LNHDA and CDR2 SQIVND (reference sequence). V was clipped by 10 bases and J by 2 bases, with 11 bases between them. CDR3 size: 12 residues. For the CDR3, the DNA is TGTGCCACCAGGGTGGGCAACACTGAAGCTTTCTTT. Protein sequence: CATRVGNTEAFF. Full variable domain (outside the CDR3, taken from reference TRBV19 and TRBJ1-1): DGGITQSPKYLFRKEGQNVTLSCEQNLNHDAMYWYRQDPGQGLRLIYYSQIVNDFQKGDIAEGYSVSREKKESFPLTVTSAQKNPTAFYLCATRVGNTEAFFGQGTRLTVV.

This sequence joins TRBV6-5 and TRBJ2-7, with 7 bases that match TRBD2. The CDR3 spans 15 residues. Trimming at V came to 4 bases and at J to 2 bases, leaving 8 bases not matched to a gene. Germline CDR1 is MNHEY and CDR2 is SVGAGI. The CDR3 spells CASSLSGTITYEQYF. DNA for the CDR3: TGTGCCAGCAGTTTATCCGGGACTATCACCTACGAGCAGTACTTC.

CDR3 in DNA: TGTGCCAGCAGCTTGGGCGGGAGCTCCTATAATTCACCCCTCCACTTT. Its protein is CASSLGGSSYNSPLHF. V is TRBV5-6 and J is TRBJ1-6; D unclear. With 0 bases removed from V and 0 bases from J, the gap between germline ends came to 7 bases. The CDR3 has 16 residues. Germline CDR1 SGHDT, CDR2 YYEEEE. Full variable domain (remainder filled in from reference TRBV5-6 and TRBJ1-6): DAGVTQSPTHLIKTRGQQVTLRCSPKSGHDTVSWYQQALGQGPQFIFQYYEEEERQRGNFPDRFSGHQFPNYSSELNVNALLLGDSALYLCASSLGGSSYNSPLHFGNGTRLTVT.

This clone turned up a few times. The chain carries TRBV18 and TRBJ2-7, with D possibly matching TRBD2 (7 bases). Germline CDR1 reads KGHSH; CDR2 reads LQKENI. The CDR3 has 13 amino acids. Trimming took 1 base from V and 6 from J, leaving 10 bases between them. This CDR3 is CASSPQGEGEQYF. CDR3 sequence (DNA): TGTGCCAGCTCACCACAGGGGGAGGGCGAGCAGTACTTC. The full variable domain, its missing parts supplied by reference TRBV18 and TRBJ2-7, is NAGVMQNPRHLVRRRGQEARLRCSPMKGHSHVYWYRQLPEEGLKFMVYLQKENIIDESGMPKERFSAEFPKEGPSILRIQQVVRGDSAAYFCASSPQGEGEQYFGPGTRLTVT.

The J gene is TRBJ2-1, the V gene TRBV24-1, with TRBD1 matching over 7 bases. V trimming: 4 bases; J trimming: 8 bases; junction bases outside the gene matches: 10. This CDR3 spans 15 amino acids. Germline V lookup: CDR1 KGHDR, CDR2 SFDVKD. The DNA of the CDR3 is TGTGCCACCAGTGAATACAGGGGTTATTTAGATGAGCAGTTCTTC. This translates into CATSEYRGYLDEQFF.

This clone was observed once. This chain uses TRBV3-1 (or the pseudogene TRBV3-2) with TRBJ2-7, with 8 bases fitting TRBD2. The V gene end was trimmed by 5 bases and the J gene end by 4 bases; junction bases not matched to a gene: 22. Germline CDR1 reads LGHDT; CDR2 reads YNNKEL (reference sequence). The CDR3 covers 19 residues. CDR3 DNA: TGTGCCAGCAGCTCTACCCCCGATACTAGCGGTACCCCTCTGTACGAGCAGTACTTC. This codes for CASSSTPDTSGTPLYEQYF.

The sample holds many counts of this clone. The chain links TRBV2 to TRBJ2-1; TRBD2 matches 12 bases. This CDR3 is built from 15 residues. Germline trimming cut 6 bases from V and 5 bases from J; bases unmatched to any gene: 5. Germline lookup yields CDR1 SNHLY and CDR2 FYNNEI. The CDR3 spells CASSPTSGRNNEQFF. DNA of the CDR3: TGTGCCAGCAGCCCTACTAGCGGGAGGAACAATGAGCAGTTCTTC.

The genes are TRBV24-1 and TRBJ1-4, with 11 bases lining up with TRBD1. The ends lost 4 bases at V and 6 bases at J; junction bases unmatched: 3. CDR1 and CDR2 (germline): KGHDR, SFDVKD. CDR3 length: 15 residues. The DNA of the CDR3 is TGTGCCACCAGTGACCCGGGACAGGGGGATGAAAAACTGTTTTTT. Protein: CATSDPGQGDEKLFF.

This clone was detected a few times. CDR3 protein: CAWSYQGTEAFF. The DNA of the CDR3 is TGTGCCTGGAGTTACCAGGGCACTGAAGCTTTCTTT. V gene TRBV30 combines with J gene TRBJ1-1; D is perhaps TRBD1 (5 bases). V was clipped by 2 bases and J by 4 bases, with 8 bases between them. Looked up from germline, CDR1 is GTSNPN and CDR2 is SVGIG (reference sequence). The CDR3 covers 12 residues.

This chain uses TRBV24-1 with TRBJ2-5; TRBD2 is a possible D gene (6 bases). The CDR3 runs to 15 residues. Trimming removed 3 bases at V and 5 bases at J, with 15 bases between. Germline loops: CDR1 KGHDR, CDR2 SFDVKD. CDR3 sequence (DNA): TGTGCCACCAGTGATGGGGGGAGATACGGGGAGACCCAGTACTTC. Translating it yields CATSDGGRYGETQYF.